This T cell receptor beta chain emerged from a study of blood T cell repertoires in COVID-19. Study in general: Acute and convalescent COVID-19 specimens originated in the United States, Italy and Spain.

The CDR3 spans 15 residues. The V gene's germline CDR1 is MNHEY and CDR2 SMNVEV (reference sequence). Losses at the gene ends were 5 bases for V and 9 bases for J; bases not matched to a gene: 7. Only in-frame clones appear in the TCRdb table, and some are missing; sequencing was by immunoSEQ multiplex PCR. This sample has approximately 200,000 clones; 86% occur once, and the top ten carry 2.9%. The source material was peripheral blood. The rearrangement joins TRBV27 to TRBJ1-6; 10 bases map to TRBD1. The sequence was collected from a woman aged 25 to 39 with active or convalescent COVID-19. The CDR3 sequence is CASSRTGGNISPLHF. CDR3 nucleotide sequence: TGTGCCAGCAGTCGGACAGGGGGTAATATTTCACCCCTCCACTTT.